The T cell receptor beta chain described here comes from a study of OX40 agonist ivuxolimab in advanced cancers. The wider study: An agonistic human IgG2 monoclonal antibody against OX40 (CD134) was given.

The table lists this clone with a few counts. Only in-frame clones appear in the TCRdb table, and some are missing; sequencing was by immunoSEQ multiplex PCR. The sample includes 70,000 or so clones, around 91% of them seen just once. Exclusion of a patient followed from autoimmune disease history or systemic immunosuppression. The sequencing used CD4+ or CD8+ T cells sorted from blood, collected in a trial of the OX40 agonist ivuxolimab. The clonotype originates from an adult with an advanced solid tumor such as melanoma, head and neck, liver or kidney cancer.

The CDR3 reads CASSQDLLGAGGPDTQYF. For the CDR3, the DNA is TGCGCCAGCAGCCAAGATCTCCTGGGAGCGGGGGGGCCAGATACGCAGTATTTT. The V and J genes are TRBV4-1 and TRBJ2-3, with 10 bases fitting TRBD2. The CDR3 totals 18 residues. Per germline, CDR1 MGHRA and CDR2 YSYEKL. With 0 bases clipped from V and 4 bases from J, the junction kept 10 bases outside the gene matches.